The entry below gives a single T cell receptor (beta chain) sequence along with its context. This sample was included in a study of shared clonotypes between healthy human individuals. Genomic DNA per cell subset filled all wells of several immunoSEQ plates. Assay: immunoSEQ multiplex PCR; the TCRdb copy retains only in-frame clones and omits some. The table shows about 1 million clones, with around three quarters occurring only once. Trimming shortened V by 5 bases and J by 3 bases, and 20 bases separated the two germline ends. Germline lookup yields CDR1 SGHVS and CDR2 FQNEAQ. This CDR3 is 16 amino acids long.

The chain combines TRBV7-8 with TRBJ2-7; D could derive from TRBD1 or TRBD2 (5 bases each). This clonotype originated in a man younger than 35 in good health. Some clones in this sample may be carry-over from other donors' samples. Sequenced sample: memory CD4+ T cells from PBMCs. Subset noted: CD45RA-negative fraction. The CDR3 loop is CASSLGTLVPVYEQYF. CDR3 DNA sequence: TGTGCCAGCAGCCTAGGGACCCTTGTACCCGTCTACGAGCAGTACTTC.